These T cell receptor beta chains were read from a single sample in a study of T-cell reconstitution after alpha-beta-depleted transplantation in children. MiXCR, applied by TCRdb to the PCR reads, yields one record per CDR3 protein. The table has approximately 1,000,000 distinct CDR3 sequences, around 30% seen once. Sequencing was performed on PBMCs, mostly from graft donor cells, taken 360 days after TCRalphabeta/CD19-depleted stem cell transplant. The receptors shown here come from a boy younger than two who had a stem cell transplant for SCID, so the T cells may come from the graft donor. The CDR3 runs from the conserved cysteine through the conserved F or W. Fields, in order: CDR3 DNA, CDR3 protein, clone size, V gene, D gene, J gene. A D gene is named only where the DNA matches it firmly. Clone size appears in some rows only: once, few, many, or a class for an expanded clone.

CDR3 DNA: TGTGCCAGCAGCCAGCCGGGGGGGCGGAACACCGGGGAGCTGTTTTTT; CDR3 protein: CASSQPGGRNTGELFF; clone size: -; V gene: TRBV3-1; D gene: TRBD2; J gene: TRBJ2-2
CDR3 DNA: TGCGCCAGCAGCTCGAGTACAGGGGGCCGAGAGACCCAGTACTTC; CDR3 protein: CASSSSTGGRETQYF; clone size: few; V gene: TRBV5-1; D gene: TRBD1; J gene: TRBJ2-5
CDR3 DNA: TGTGCCAGCAGTGAATGGACAGGGCTCGCATACGAGCAGTACTTC; CDR3 protein: CASSEWTGLAYEQYF; clone size: -; V gene: TRBV25-1; D gene: TRBD1; J gene: TRBJ2-7
CDR3 DNA: TGCGCCAGCAGCCCCTCCCACAAGCCGGTGGCTAATGAAAAACTGTTTTTT; CDR3 protein: CASSPSHKPVANEKLFF; clone size: -; V gene: TRBV4-1; D gene: -; J gene: TRBJ1-4
CDR3 DNA: TGTGCCAGCAGTTTAGAGGCCGAGGATACGCAGTATTTT; CDR3 protein: CASSLEAEDTQYF; clone size: -; V gene: TRBV12-3/TRBV12-4; D gene: -; J gene: TRBJ2-3
CDR3 DNA: TGCGCCAGCAGCTTCTCGACTAGCGGGGGCGATACGCAGTATTTT; CDR3 protein: CASSFSTSGGDTQYF; clone size: -; V gene: TRBV5-1; D gene: TRBD2; J gene: TRBJ2-3
CDR3 DNA: TGTGCCAGCTCACCACCGGGACAGGGGATGTACGAGCAGTACTTC; CDR3 protein: CASSPPGQGMYEQYF; clone size: -; V gene: TRBV18; D gene: TRBD1; J gene: TRBJ2-7
CDR3 DNA: TGTGCCAGCAGTTTGTTAGGGACTAGGCCCCCCACAGATACGCAGTATTTT; CDR3 protein: CASSLLGTRPPTDTQYF; clone size: -; V gene: TRBV12-3/TRBV12-4; D gene: TRBD2; J gene: TRBJ2-3
CDR3 DNA: TGCAGCGTTAAGGAGTCCTACGAGCAGTACTTC; CDR3 protein: CSVKESYEQYF; clone size: -; V gene: TRBV29-1; D gene: -; J gene: TRBJ2-7
CDR3 DNA: TGTGCCAGCAGTCAGTACCACGGACTAGCGGGGGGATATTACAATGAGCAGTTCTTC; CDR3 protein: CASSQYHGLAGGYYNEQFF; clone size: -; V gene: TRBV11-2; D gene: TRBD2; J gene: TRBJ2-1
CDR3 DNA: TGCGCCAGCAGCCAAGTTGGCGGGGGGAACGGTGAGCAGTTCTTC; CDR3 protein: CASSQVGGGNGEQFF; clone size: -; V gene: TRBV4-3; D gene: TRBD2; J gene: TRBJ2-1
CDR3 DNA: TGTGCCACCAGCAGGGGGGTAGCGGGGCCCACAGATACGCAGTATTTT; CDR3 protein: CATSRGVAGPTDTQYF; clone size: -; V gene: TRBV15; D gene: TRBD2; J gene: TRBJ2-3
CDR3 DNA: TGTGCCAGCACCTCGGATTGGCCGAACACTGAAGCTTTCTTT; CDR3 protein: CASTSDWPNTEAFF; clone size: -; V gene: TRBV12-3/TRBV12-4; D gene: -; J gene: TRBJ1-1
CDR3 DNA: TGTGCCAGTATGAAGGACAGGGTCGGTTCAAACTATGGCTACACCTTC; CDR3 protein: CASMKDRVGSNYGYTF; clone size: few; V gene: TRBV19; D gene: TRBD1; J gene: TRBJ1-2
CDR3 DNA: TGTGCCAGCAGCTTGGTGGCAGGGAGGCGATTC; CDR3 protein: CASSLVAGRRF; clone size: -; V gene: TRBV5-6; D gene: -; J gene: TRBJ2-4
CDR3 DNA: TGTGCCAGCAGTTTAAGAGGGGAGTACCCCGTCCTGACTTTC; CDR3 protein: CASSLRGEYPVLTF; clone size: few; V gene: TRBV27; D gene: -; J gene: TRBJ2-6
CDR3 DNA: TGTGCCAGCAGCTTGGCCGGGACAGGGGTTTACGAGCAGTACTTC; CDR3 protein: CASSLAGTGVYEQYF; clone size: few; V gene: TRBV7-9; D gene: TRBD1; J gene: TRBJ2-7
CDR3 DNA: TGTGCCACCAGCAGAGATCGGTCGACCGCGATCAACAATGAGCAGTTCTTC; CDR3 protein: CATSRDRSTAINNEQFF; clone size: -; V gene: TRBV15; D gene: -; J gene: TRBJ2-1
CDR3 DNA: TGCGCCAGCAGCTTTCTAGCTGTATCCTACAATGAGCAGTTCTTC; CDR3 protein: CASSFLAVSYNEQFF; clone size: -; V gene: TRBV5-1; D gene: -; J gene: TRBJ2-1
CDR3 DNA: TGTGCCAGCATCCAGGGCCCCTCTGGAAACACCATATATTTT; CDR3 protein: CASIQGPSGNTIYF; clone size: -; V gene: TRBV12-3/TRBV12-4; D gene: -; J gene: TRBJ1-3
CDR3 DNA: TGTGCCAGCAGTTACCAAGACTACAATGAGCAGTTCTTC; CDR3 protein: CASSYQDYNEQFF; clone size: -; V gene: TRBV6-2/TRBV6-3; D gene: -; J gene: TRBJ2-1
CDR3 DNA: TGTGCCAGCAGCGTAGCTGCGGGGGGCACCGGGGAGCTGTTTTTT; CDR3 protein: CASSVAAGGTGELFF; clone size: few; V gene: TRBV9; D gene: TRBD2; J gene: TRBJ2-2
CDR3 DNA: TGCGCCAGCAGCCAAGATGCCAGGGGCCCCAACTATGGCTACACCTTC; CDR3 protein: CASSQDARGPNYGYTF; clone size: few; V gene: TRBV4-3; D gene: -; J gene: TRBJ1-2
CDR3 DNA: TGCGCCAGCAGCTTGGTCCGCGGGTGGGATGAGACCCAGTACTTC; CDR3 protein: CASSLVRGWDETQYF; clone size: few; V gene: TRBV5-1; D gene: -; J gene: TRBJ2-5
CDR3 DNA: TGTGCCAGCAGCCAAGTTCTCCTAGAGTTCGGTTACAATGAGCAGTTCTTC; CDR3 protein: CASSQVLLEFGYNEQFF; clone size: -; V gene: TRBV4-2; D gene: -; J gene: TRBJ2-1
CDR3 DNA: TGTGCCAGCAGTTCTCCCTTCGTCGGTAATTCACCCCTCCACTTT; CDR3 protein: CASSSPFVGNSPLHF; clone size: once; V gene: TRBV12-3/TRBV12-4; D gene: -; J gene: TRBJ1-6